This T cell receptor (beta chain) was recorded in a study of shared clonotypes between healthy human individuals (TCRdb year 2020). With respect to the entire study: A couple of women and a few men aged 18 to 49 years were included in the cohort. Per donor, three plates each were used for CD4 naive and CD4 memory, two for CD8 naive, and one for CD8 memory. To estimate repertoire size and how much clonotype sharing occurs between individuals, the study deeply sequenced the blood TCR repertoires of 4 to 6 healthy adults. To increase sequencing depth and limit assay-specific biases, different laboratories used diverse techniques to prepare libraries and sequence TCR repertoires. Each donor's leukapheresis produced roughly between roughly 0.85 and 9.5 billion PBMCs. Beyond this particular receptor, the publication reports: Estimated clonotype richness was generally larger for naive than for memory subsets. Sampling was restricted to blood, and TCR repertoires in tissues likely differ from the TCR repertoires found in blood. Higher generation probabilities were observed for clonotypes shared by all four sorted-subset donors than for non-shared clonotypes. Because the study included a small number of donors, the genetic and exposure-history diversity represented was limited. Pairwise subsampling led to the expectation that sequencing depth would affect the degree of clonotype sharing among donors. Incomplete sequencing was indicated by rarefaction of sorted-subset datasets, despite the large sequencing depth. When a handful of donors were compared, the shared fraction of clonotypes was roughly 5% for naive CD4, less than 4% for naive CD8, more than 2% for memory CD4, and 0.35% to 0.5% for memory CD8.

In this sample, this clone turned up once. This receptor's antigen is unknown. No base-level quality is on record; no much larger clone is a single base apart. The CDR3 goes from the cysteine to the phenylalanine over 17 residues. Just the 51-base CDR3 DNA is kept, in frame starting at base 1. From the germline V gene, CDR1 is SGDLS and CDR2 is YYNGEE. V is reduced by 0 bases and J by 4 bases, leaving a spacing of 16 bases between them. CD8 naive samples were obtained by positive selection for CCR7 among CD45RO-negative cells, yielding a CD45RA+CCR7+ population from which TemRA cells were excluded. Healthy HIV-negative adults with no recently reported acute infections or vaccinations were included as donors. All donors were Caucasian adults living in Nashville, Tennessee, USA. Blood was collected by leukapheresis, and PBMCs were isolated by Ficoll-Histopaque density gradient centrifugation and then cryopreserved in liquid nitrogen vapor phase. Purity and quantity of every magnetically sorted T cell population were checked by analytical flow cytometry. Genomic DNA was isolated from each sorted fraction and quantified by UV absorbance on a Nanodrop 2000c.

TCR CDR3 regions were amplified from genomic DNA by multiplex PCR using the deep immunoSEQ assay. Genomic DNA extracted from each cell subset was distributed evenly over all wells of several immunoSEQ 96-well plates, and each plate served as one replicate. For sorted subsets, each replicate PCR was loaded with 200 ng genomic DNA, equivalent to some 27,000 T cell genomes. Purified libraries were measured with a Qubit 3.0 fluorometer, size-checked on a Bioanalyzer 2100, and measured again with the KAPA Library Quantification kit. A separate single-read 150-cycle Illumina NextSeq 550 flow cell was used to sequence each immunoSEQ 96-well plate. Per the source publication's procedure: Because the immunoSEQ output held only junctional sequences and lacked quality scores, the filtering could not match the filtering applied to full-length reads. Sequences were annotated with PyIR, a Python wrapper for IgBLAST v1.9, and V/J genes and CDR3 were assigned using IMGT germline references. Reads with weak V/J assignments (E-value above 1e-6), missing CDR3, stop codons, out-of-frame junctions, or ambiguous translated residues were removed. V3J clonotypes were defined by identical inferred V gene, J gene, and CDR3 amino acid sequence. The percentage overlap between two repertoires was calculated by dividing the number of shared unique clonotypes by the size of the smaller repertoire. Three approaches were used to assess repertoire richness: RTK rarefaction, the Chao1 estimator, and Recon v2.1 estimates of unobserved clonotypes. For all TCRbeta clonotypes obtained by the gDNA method from four donors, generation probabilities were computed with OLGA. TCRdb provides this immuneACCESS table in a form limited to in-frame rearrangements. Some clones are lacking; in checked studies, under half of them reflect an unresolved V gene, and why the rest are absent is not known. V, J and clone size reflect that table, while D and trimming were determined from the DNA. The sample includes about 2 million clones, with roughly 94% observed a single time. The biggest ten clones account for less than 1.5% of the sample.

Sequencing was done on a sample of naive CD8+ T cells sorted from blood. Reading the label with the study, this specimen's cell subset or site is: CD45RA+CCR7+. The TCR was taken from a man aged 18 to 29 in good health. Here the chain combines TRBV9 and TRBJ2-2, and TRBD2 may be the D gene, going by 6 matching bases. The CDR3 region reads CASSVAQTSLGTGELFF. The DNA is TGTGCCAGCAGCGTAGCTCAGACTAGTTTGGGCACCGGGGAGCTGTTTTTT.